This passage covers 10 T cell receptor beta chains from one sample sequenced in a study of cytomegalovirus exposure and HLA in healthy donors. PCR used 60 Vbeta primers and 13 Jbeta primers. Data came from immunoSEQ multiplex PCR; TCRdb stores just in-frame clones and leaves some out. The sample shows about 110,000 clones, about 85% of them seen only once. Sequences were obtained from PBMCs. The receptors here all came from a young man in good health and CMV-seronegative.

This chain connects TRBV7-2 to TRBJ2-7; 10 bases map to TRBD2. J was trimmed by 1 base and V by 5 bases; bases with no gene match: 5. The germline V gene encodes CDR1 SGHTA and CDR2 FQGNSA. The CDR3 is 15 amino acids. The CDR3 DNA reads TGTGCCAGCAGCCAGCGGGAGGGGGGGTCCTACGAGCAGTACTTC. Its translation is CASSQREGGSYEQYF.

The CDR3 is CASSAGTNQPQHF. Here the CDR3 DNA reads TGTGCCAGCAGCGCCGGGACTAACCAGCCCCAGCATTTT. The gene calls are TRBV7-8 and TRBJ1-5, with D possibly TRBD1 on 5 matching bases. CDR3 size: 13 residues. From germline, CDR1 is SGHVS and CDR2 FQNEAQ. Deletions cut 5 bases from V and 7 bases from J, with 12 bases between. The full variable domain, in which reference TRBV7-8 and TRBJ1-5 provide the parts outside the CDR3, is GAGVSQSPRYKVAKRGQDVALRCDPISGHVSLFWYQQALGQGPEFLTYFQNEAQLDKSGLPSDRFFAERPEGSVSTLKIQRTQQEDSAVYLCASSAGTNQPQHFGDGTRLSIL.

V is TRBV9 and J is TRBJ2-7; 8 positions match TRBD2. The CDR3 sequence is 14 residues long. Germline CDR1 SGDLS, CDR2 YYNGEE. Germline trimming cut 4 bases from V and 2 bases from J; bases unmatched to any gene: 5. DNA of the CDR3: TGTGCCAGCAGCAAAGGACTAGCAGCCTACGAGCAGTACTTC. Translated: CASSKGLAAYEQYF.

CDR3 residues: CASSPGTVYNSPLHF. The CDR3 DNA reads TGTGCCAGCAGCCCAGGGACAGTCTATAATTCACCCCTCCACTTT. V gene TRBV11-2 combines with J gene TRBJ1-6; TRBD1 agrees at 7 bases. The CDR3 totals 15 residues. Germline V lookup: CDR1 SGHAT, CDR2 FQNNGV. V lost 5 bases to trimming and J lost 3 bases; unmatched junction nucleotides: 4.

The V call is TRBV6-5, the J call TRBJ1-1, with D uncertain. The V end lost 2 bases, the J end lost 1 base, and 8 bases lay between the germline ends. This CDR3 is built from 14 residues. The germline gives CDR1 MNHEY, CDR2 SVGAGI. As DNA, the CDR3 is TGTGCCAGCAGTTACGGGCAGAAGAACACTGAAGCTTTCTTT. Translation gives CASSYGQKNTEAFF.

The J gene is TRBJ2-3, the V gene TRBV25-1, with a weak D call TRBD2 (7 bases). CDR1 MGHDK and CDR2 SYGVNS come from the germline V gene. The V and J ends lost 2 bases and 6 bases respectively, with 12 bases between them. The length of the CDR3 is 14 residues. The CDR3 region is CASSEAGARDTQYF. CDR3 nucleotide sequence: TGTGCCAGCAGTGAAGCGGGGGCCAGGGATACGCAGTATTTT.

This chain uses TRBV11-3 with TRBJ2-7; TRBD2 agrees at 13 bases. CDR3 size: 16 residues. Looked up from germline, CDR1 is SGHNT and CDR2 is YENEEA. The ends lost 4 bases at V and 5 bases at J; junction bases unmatched: 8. CDR3 sequence reads: CASSSQGLAGVNEQYF. For the CDR3, the DNA is TGTGCCAGCAGCTCCCAAGGACTAGCGGGAGTCAACGAGCAGTACTTC.

The V call is TRBV9, the J call TRBJ1-6, with D perhaps matching TRBD1 (5 bases). Trimming left V 0 bases short and J 5 bases short, with 12 bases between. The CDR3 spans 16 residues. Germline V gives CDR1 SGDLS, CDR2 YYNGEE. CDR3 bases: TGTGCCAGCAGCGTAGGGGCAGGGAAAAATAATTCACCCCTCCACTTT. It encodes CASSVGAGKNNSPLHF.

For this clone: The conserved phenylalanine or tryptophan is not found at the CDR3 terminus, so this likely reflects a read error. J is TRBJ2-7 and V is TRBV10-3, with D perhaps matching TRBD2 (6 bases). Trimming took off 7 bases at V and 6 bases at J, with 19 bases between the two ends. This CDR3 spans 14 amino acids. CDR1 and CDR2 (germline): ENHRY, SYGVKD. The CDR3 loop reads CAINDPGRGSEQYL. The CDR3 coding sequence is TGTGCCATCAATGACCCAGGGCGGGGATCCGAGCAGTACCTC.

The chain links TRBV7-6 to TRBJ2-3; weak D call: TRBD1 (5 bases). Trimming cost V 5 bases and J 4 bases, with 22 bases left between them. The CDR3 length is 17 residues. Germline CDR1 SGHVS, CDR2 FNYEAQ. The CDR3 coding sequence is TGTGCCAGCAGCCCTGCCGTAGGGGTTTTTTTTCCAGATACGCAGTATTTT. Its protein product is CASSPAVGVFFPDTQYF.